This entry lists 11 T cell receptor beta chains sequenced from one sample in a study of identical twins. In TCRdb, the 5' RACE reads were re-called with MiXCR into one record per CDR3 protein. This table holds 210,000 or so distinct CDR3 sequences, under 10% found once. Separately, the same data were catalogued under a study of yellow fever vaccine responses in identical twins.

Source material: memory (CD45RO+) T cells sorted from blood. The origin of the receptors is a woman younger than 35 in good health.

This clonotype was seen only a few times. CDR3 nucleotides: TGTGCCAGCACCCCCCTCATACAGCGGGGGACCTCCTACGAGCAGTACTTC. Amino acid sequence: CASTPLIQRGTSYEQYF. The chain uses TRBV28 and TRBJ2-7; 8 bases align to TRBD2. The CDR3 runs 17 residues. V lost 7 bases to trimming and J lost 0 bases; unmatched junction nucleotides: 14. Germline V CDR1 and CDR2: MDHEN, SYDVKM.

By sample share, this clonotype is medium-sized. The rearrangement links TRBV12-3 or TRBV12-4 to TRBJ2-7; D gene unclear. This CDR3 is 12 amino acids long. V lost 6 bases and J lost 4, with 10 bases in between. The DNA for the CDR3 is TGTGCCAGCAGCCGTCGAGGTTACGAGCAGTACTTC. Its protein product is CASSRRGYEQYF.

This clonotype came up many times. This chain joins TRBV7-2 and TRBJ2-3, with 12 bases lining up with TRBD2. Germline V CDR1 and CDR2: SGHTA, FQGNSA. V dropped 4 bases and J dropped 3; count of bases not matched to a gene: 5. This CDR3 region has 16 residues. The CDR3, as DNA: TGTGCCAGCAGCTCGACGACTAGCGGGAGAACAGATACGCAGTATTTT. This codes for CASSSTTSGRTDTQYF.

This chain links TRBV19 with TRBJ2-7; 13 nucleotides align to TRBD2. The CDR3 is made up of 18 amino acids. Trimming took 3 bases from V and 6 from J; bases not matched to a gene: 14. Germline assignment: CDR1 LNHDA and CDR2 SQIVND (reference sequence). CDR3 loop: CASSIARTSGRLWIEQYF. CDR3 bases: TGTGCCAGTAGTATTGCCCGGACTAGCGGGAGACTCTGGATCGAGCAGTACTTC.

The chain is built from TRBV7-2 and TRBJ1-4; 7 bases are a match to TRBD1. CDR3 length: 13 amino acids. Germline trimming cut 4 bases from V and 7 bases from J; bases unmatched to any gene: 3. Germline V gene data show CDR1 as SGHTA and CDR2 as FQGNSA. The CDR3: CASSSTGVEKLFF. The CDR3 DNA reads TGTGCCAGCAGCTCAACAGGGGTTGAAAAACTGTTTTTT.

This clonotype has a count of ten or more. CDR3 in DNA: TGTGCCAGCAGTGAAGTGGGTTCCAAAAACATTCAGTACTTC. Encoded protein: CASSEVGSKNIQYF. The rearrangement uses TRBV2 and TRBJ2-4; no clear D gene. Germline loops: CDR1 SNHLY, CDR2 FYNNEI. The germline V and J ends were trimmed by 1 base and 2 bases, with 6 bases remaining between them. The CDR3 runs to 14 residues.

This clonotype was recorded many times. V and J are TRBV7-2 and TRBJ1-1; D remains ambiguous. V lost 1 base and J 2 bases, leaving 8 bases between the germline ends. Germline V gene sequence: CDR1 SGHTA, CDR2 FQGNSA. This CDR3 has 14 residues. The CDR3 is CASSLELPNTEAFF. The CDR3, as DNA: TGTGCCAGCAGCTTAGAACTACCCAACACTGAAGCTTTCTTT.

This clonotype came up a few times. V gene TRBV9 combines with J gene TRBJ2-5, with D perhaps being TRBD1 or TRBD2 (5 bases each). The CDR3 contains 13 residues. The V gene's germline CDR1 is SGDLS and CDR2 YYNGEE. Trimming took 3 bases from V and 5 from J, leaving 11 bases between them. CDR3 coding DNA: TGTGCCAGCAGCGCTGGGACGGCGGAGACCCAGTACTTC. Translation gives CASSAGTAETQYF.

By share, this clonotype ranks as medium-sized (0.01 to 0.1%). The V gene is TRBV4-1, the J gene TRBJ2-1; 7 bases are a match to TRBD2. The CDR3 extends over 14 amino acids. V shed 2 bases and J 8 bases; nucleotides not matched to a gene: 6. From germline, CDR1 is MGHRA and CDR2 YSYEKL. The CDR3 is CASSQYGTMDEQFF. CDR3 in DNA: TGCGCCAGCAGCCAATACGGGACTATGGATGAGCAGTTCTTC.

The chain has TRBV20-1 and TRBJ1-1, with D unresolved. CDR1 DFQATT and CDR2 SNEGSKA come from the germline V gene (reference sequence). The V gene lost 3 bases and the J gene lost 1 base, with 6 bases spanning the gap. The CDR3 loop spans 12 amino acids. CDR3 protein: CSARGPNTEAFF. In nucleotides, the CDR3 is TGCAGTGCTAGGGGTCCGAACACTGAAGCTTTCTTT.

This clonotype has a handful of counts. The rearrangement joins TRBV19 to TRBJ2-4, with 10 bases that match TRBD1. CDR3 size: 15 residues. Trimming cost V 8 bases and J 1 base; bases outside gene matches: 5. From germline, CDR1 is LNHDA and CDR2 SQIVND (reference sequence). CDR3 region: CASAGTGVAKNIQYF. The CDR3, as DNA: TGTGCCAGTGCTGGGACAGGGGTGGCCAAAAACATTCAGTACTTC. The complete variable domain, with remaining parts taken from reference TRBV19 and TRBJ2-4, reads DGGITQSPKYLFRKEGQNVTLSCEQNLNHDAMYWYRQDPGQGLRLIYYSQIVNDFQKGDIAEGYSVSREKKESFPLTVTSAQKNPTAFYLCASAGTGVAKNIQYFGAGTRLSVL.